What follows are 32 T cell receptor beta chains derived from one specimen sequenced in a study of a mutant IDH1 vaccine in newly diagnosed glioma. This table comes from immunoSEQ multiplex PCR, and its TCRdb copy is limited to in-frame clones, with some not included. The sample holds fewer than 45,000 clones, under 90% seen once. The time point was: week 35, safety follow-up. Doses comprised 300 ug of mutant IDH1 20-mer peptide each, plus topical imiquimod. Their cognate antigens are unknown. The sample was PBMCs, taken from a glioma patient whose treatment included an IDH1 peptide vaccine. Every receptor here comes from a woman aged 40 to 50 with glioma. Some clones in this sample may be carry-over from other donors' samples.

By sample fraction, this clone is medium-sized (0.01 to 0.1%). The chain uses TRBV28 and TRBJ1-2, with 10 bases lining up with TRBD1. CDR1 is MDHEN and CDR2 is SYDVKM in the germline V gene. With 7 bases clipped from V and 4 bases from J, the junction kept 6 bases outside the gene matches. CDR3 length: 14 amino acids. CDR3 sequence (DNA): TGTGCCAGCACTACGACAGGGGGCGGCTATGGCTACACCTTC. It is translated as CASTTTGGGYGYTF.

The chain uses TRBV7-9 and TRBJ2-5; unclear D gene. The CDR3 covers 12 residues. Germline V gene lookup returns CDR1 SEHNR and CDR2 FQNEAQ (reference sequence). V lost 5 bases and J lost 5, with 9 bases in between. As DNA, the CDR3 is TGTGCCAGCAGCCTACAAAAGGAGACCCAGTACTTC. This translates into CASSLQKETQYF.

This sequence joins TRBV6-5 and TRBJ1-3; D not certain. The CDR3 contains 15 residues. V shed 2 bases and J shed 0 bases, with 8 bases lying between them. From germline, CDR1 is MNHEY and CDR2 SVGAGI. The CDR3 is CASSYDPSSGNTIYF. DNA for the CDR3: TGTGCCAGCAGTTACGACCCCAGCTCTGGAAACACCATATATTTT.

This clone was observed a single time. The gene calls are TRBV13 and TRBJ2-1; TRBD2 might be the D (6 bases). Looked up from germline, CDR1 is PRHDT and CDR2 is FYEKMQ (reference sequence). The CDR3 is made up of 15 amino acids. V was trimmed by 2 bases and J by 8 bases, leaving 16 bases between them. CDR3 sequence reads: CASSLIAAKTHEQFF. The CDR3, as DNA: TGTGCCAGCAGCTTAATAGCGGCCAAGACGCATGAGCAGTTCTTC. Full variable domain (missing parts from reference TRBV13 and TRBJ2-1): AAGVIQSPRHLIKEKRETATLKCYPIPRHDTVYWYQQGPGQDPQFLISFYEKMQSDKGSIPDRFSAQQFSDYHSELNMSSLELGDSALYFCASSLIAAKTHEQFFGPGTRLTVL.

This sequence joins TRBV4-3 and TRBJ1-2, with D possibly TRBD1 on 5 matching bases. This CDR3 has 13 amino acids. V was trimmed by 2 bases and J by 4 bases, leaving 8 bases between them. CDR1 and CDR2 from the germline V gene are LGHNA and YSLEER. CDR3 bases: TGCGCCAGCAGCCAAACCGGGACCTATGGCTACACCTTC. This codes for CASSQTGTYGYTF.

The chain is built from TRBV27 and TRBJ2-7; D may be TRBD2 (7 bases). The germline V gene has CDR1 MNHEY and CDR2 SMNVEV (reference sequence). The CDR3 has 15 amino acids. V lost 5 bases and J lost 1, with 15 bases in between. The chain's CDR3 is CASSRGGGRSYEQYF. The CDR3 DNA sequence: TGTGCCAGCAGTCGAGGGGGAGGGCGATCCTACGAGCAGTACTTC.

The chain carries TRBV5-4 and TRBJ2-1, with TRBD2 matching over 11 bases. Trimming took 4 bases from V and 2 from J; bases not matched to a gene: 2. Germline loops: CDR1 SGHNT, CDR2 YYREEE (reference sequence). The CDR3 is 15 amino acids. The DNA for the CDR3 is TGTGCCAGCAGCCAGGGACTAGCGGCCTACAATGAGCAGTTCTTC. It yields the protein CASSQGLAAYNEQFF.

This clone showed up just a few times. The chain couples TRBV11-2 to TRBJ1-6, with TRBD1 matching 11 bases. CDR3 length: 14 amino acids. The ends lost 7 bases at V and 9 bases at J; junction bases unmatched: 5. CDR1 is SGHAT and CDR2 is FQNNGV in the germline V gene. The CDR3 reads CASTTGTGGSPLHF. The CDR3 coding sequence is TGTGCCAGCACCACCGGGACAGGGGGTTCACCCCTCCACTTT.

The chain recombines TRBV4-1 with TRBJ2-2, with a weak D call TRBD2 (5 bases). Germline values: CDR1 MGHRA, CDR2 YSYEKL. V was trimmed by 7 bases and J by 0 bases, leaving 12 bases between them. The CDR3 sequence is 15 residues long. The CDR3 DNA reads TGCGCCAGCAAAGACCGGGAATCGAACACCGGGGAGCTGTTTTTT. Translated, it gives CASKDRESNTGELFF.

V and J are TRBV4-3 and TRBJ1-1; no clear D gene. The CDR3 runs 15 residues. Trimming stripped 0 bases from V and 3 bases from J, with 11 bases between. CDR1 is LGHNA, CDR2 YSLEER, per germline. The CDR3 coding sequence is TGCGCCAGCAGCCAAGATGGATTGGGATACACTGAAGCTTTCTTT. Translating it yields CASSQDGLGYTEAFF.

V is TRBV6-6 and J is TRBJ2-3, with D possibly called TRBD1 or TRBD2 (5 bases each). This CDR3 is built from 15 residues. Germline V gives CDR1 MNHNY, CDR2 SVGAGI (reference sequence). V lost 7 bases, J lost 6 bases, and 20 bases lay in between. The CDR3 DNA follows: TGTGCCAGCACCCCCGGACGAGGGGTAGCGGATACGCAGTATTTT. This translates into CASTPGRGVADTQYF.

The chain employs TRBV5-4 and TRBJ2-1; D remains ambiguous. Germline V gene sequence: CDR1 SGHNT, CDR2 YYREEE (reference sequence). The V and J ends lost 1 base and 5 bases respectively, with 7 bases between them. The CDR3 has 13 amino acids. The CDR3 protein is CASSLPWNNEQFF. The CDR3 bases are TGTGCCAGCAGCTTGCCCTGGAACAATGAGCAGTTCTTC.

The chain carries TRBV5-1 and TRBJ1-2, with TRBD1 as a possible D gene (5 bases). This CDR3 spans 16 amino acids. V was cut by 4 bases and J by 6 bases, with 22 bases left in between. Germline V lookup: CDR1 SGHRS, CDR2 YFSETQ. The CDR3 loop is CASSRWAGTDINGYTF. The CDR3 DNA reads TGCGCCAGCAGCCGCTGGGCAGGGACTGATATAAATGGCTACACCTTC.

The V gene is TRBV11-2, the J gene TRBJ1-1; no clear D. Trimming took off 0 bases at V and 2 bases at J, with 10 bases between the two ends. The CDR3 loop spans 15 amino acids. Germline V gives CDR1 SGHAT, CDR2 FQNNGV. The CDR3 loop reads CASSLDVRPNTEAFF. The DNA for the CDR3 is TGTGCCAGCAGCTTAGACGTCAGACCAAACACTGAAGCTTTCTTT.

This clone was observed a handful of times. This chain's CDR3 is CSPSQNTEAFF. CDR3 in DNA: TGCAGCCCCAGTCAAAACACTGAAGCTTTCTTT. The chain links TRBV29-1 to TRBJ1-1; D is uncertain. Germline V gives CDR1 SQVTM, CDR2 ANQGSEA. This CDR3 is 11 amino acids long. V gave up 8 bases and J gave up 2 bases, with 9 bases separating them.

DNA of the CDR3: TGTGCCAGCAGGTACGGGACAGGGACCGAGCAGTACTTC. As protein: CASRYGTGTEQYF. The chain has TRBV9 and TRBJ2-7; 9 bases map to TRBD1. The CDR3 length is 13 residues. Germline values: CDR1 SGDLS, CDR2 YYNGEE. The trim removed 5 bases at V and 6 bases at J, leaving 6 bases unmatched.

This chain uses TRBV2 with TRBJ2-1; the D is unclear. This CDR3 contains 14 residues. Germline assignment: CDR1 SNHLY and CDR2 FYNNEI. V lost 6 bases and J 2 bases, leaving 11 bases between the germline ends. The CDR3 region is CASSPAGAYNEQFF. The CDR3 region has the DNA TGTGCCAGCAGCCCGGCCGGTGCCTACAATGAGCAGTTCTTC.

The gene calls are TRBV28 and TRBJ2-3; D uncertain. V was trimmed by 1 base and J by 5 bases, leaving 7 bases between them. Germline loops: CDR1 MDHEN, CDR2 SYDVKM. The CDR3 spans 13 residues. CDR3 in DNA: TGTGCCAGCAGTTTATACCCGGGAGATACGCAGTATTTT. Translating gives CASSLYPGDTQYF.

This clone was seen only once. The chain employs TRBV6-5 and TRBJ2-6; D is uncertain. The germline gives CDR1 MNHEY, CDR2 SVGAGI. The CDR3 covers 14 residues. Trimming shortened V by 6 bases and J by 0 bases, and 6 bases separated the two germline ends. In DNA, the CDR3 is TGTGCCAGCAGCCAATACTCTGGGGCCAACGTCCTGACTTTC. Protein: CASSQYSGANVLTF.

V usage is TRBV5-4 and J usage is TRBJ1-2; D might be TRBD1 (6 bases). Germline-derived CDR1 and CDR2 are SGHNT and YYREEE (reference sequence). V was pared by 4 bases and J by 7 bases, with 14 bases between. The CDR3 is 13 amino acids. In nucleotides, the CDR3 is TGTGCCAGCAGCCTTGTGGGGGCATCTGGCTACACCTTC. This sequence encodes CASSLVGASGYTF. The full variable domain, its missing parts supplied by reference TRBV5-4 and TRBJ1-2, is ETGVTQSPTHLIKTRGQQVTLRCSSQSGHNTVSWYQQALGQGPQFIFQYYREEENGRGNFPPRFSGLQFPNYSSELNVNALELDDSALYLCASSLVGASGYTFGSGTRLTVV.

The rearrangement links TRBV5-1 to TRBJ2-3; no firm D call. The V gene's germline CDR1 is SGHRS and CDR2 YFSETQ. This CDR3 comprises 15 residues. Trimming cost V 2 bases and J 3 bases, with 13 bases left between them. The CDR3: CASSLGYARTDTQYF. As DNA, the CDR3 is TGCGCCAGCAGCTTAGGGTACGCGAGGACAGATACGCAGTATTTT.

V gene TRBV11-2 combines with J gene TRBJ2-7; D is possibly TRBD2 (6 bases). Trimming left V 2 bases short and J 5 bases short, with 10 bases between. The V gene's germline CDR1 is SGHAT and CDR2 FQNNGV. CDR3 length: 13 amino acids. The CDR3 loop reads CASSLTGVHEQYF. CDR3 sequence (DNA): TGTGCCAGCAGCTTAACGGGGGTCCACGAGCAGTACTTC. The full variable domain, with the rest looked up from reference TRBV11-2 and TRBJ2-7, is EAGVAQSPRYKIIEKRQSVAFWCNPISGHATLYWYQQILGQGPKLLIQFQNNGVVDDSQLPKDRFSAERLKGVDSTLKIQPAKLEDSAVYLCASSLTGVHEQYFGPGTRLTVT.

J is TRBJ2-7 and V is TRBV9, with TRBD1 matching over 7 bases. The germline V gene has CDR1 SGDLS and CDR2 YYNGEE. The CDR3 covers 12 residues. V lost 4 bases, J lost 3 bases, and 1 base stayed unmatched. The CDR3 here is CASSRDSYEQYF. CDR3 in DNA: TGTGCCAGCAGCAGGGACAGCTACGAGCAGTACTTC.

The gene calls are TRBV7-9 and TRBJ2-3; tentatively, D is TRBD2 (5 bases). Looked up from germline, CDR1 is SEHNR and CDR2 is FQNEAQ (reference sequence). V was trimmed by 1 base and J by 8 bases, leaving 13 bases between them. The CDR3 is made up of 14 amino acids. In DNA, the CDR3 is TGTGCCAGCAGCTTAGGAGGGTGGGCCCCTACGCAGTATTTT. Translating it yields CASSLGGWAPTQYF. Filled out from reference TRBV7-9 and TRBJ2-3, the complete variable domain reads DTGVSQNPRHKITKRGQNVTFRCDPISEHNRLYWYRQTLGQGPEFLTYFQNEAQLEKSRLLSDRFSAERPKGSFSTLEIQRTEQGDSAMYLCASSLGGWAPTQYFGPGTRLTVL.

This chain uses TRBV10-3 with TRBJ2-1; possibly TRBD1 for D (6 bases). The V gene lost 9 bases and the J gene lost 5 bases, with 8 bases spanning the gap. The CDR3 is 11 amino acids. The germline V gene has CDR1 ENHRY and CDR2 SYGVKD. This CDR3 reads CAIGQNNEQFF. CDR3 nucleotides: TGTGCCATAGGACAGAACAATGAGCAGTTCTTC.

The rearrangement joins TRBV4-3 to TRBJ2-2, with D uncertain. V shed 2 bases and J shed 8 bases, with 9 bases lying between them. The CDR3 contains 13 residues. Germline assignment: CDR1 LGHNA and CDR2 YSLEER. In DNA, the CDR3 is TGCGCCAGCAGCCAACCGGGTTTGGGGGAGCTGTTTTTT. Protein product: CASSQPGLGELFF.

The CDR3 nucleotides read TGTGCCAGCACGCCAGGGGCTTTCGTCGAGCAGTACTTC. Protein: CASTPGAFVEQYF. This sequence joins TRBV6-6 and TRBJ2-7, with D perhaps matching TRBD1 (6 bases). Germline V gene lookup returns CDR1 MNHNY and CDR2 SVGAGI (reference sequence). The CDR3 covers 13 residues. Trimming stripped 7 bases from V and 6 bases from J, with 16 bases between.

This chain connects TRBV5-1 to TRBJ1-1; D might be TRBD1 (5 bases). CDR1 is SGHRS and CDR2 is YFSETQ in the germline V gene. The CDR3 runs 15 residues. The germline V and J ends were trimmed by 3 bases and 3 bases, with 15 bases remaining between them. Here the CDR3 reads CASSSLAGGDTEAFF. The DNA for the CDR3 is TGCGCCAGCAGCTCCCTGGCTGGGGGGGACACTGAAGCTTTCTTT.

The rearrangement joins TRBV5-1 to TRBJ1-4, with D possibly being TRBD1 (6 bases). From germline, CDR1 is SGHRS and CDR2 YFSETQ. CDR3 length equals 15 residues. Trimming removed 0 bases from V and 7 bases from J, with 13 bases in between. CDR3 DNA: TGCGCCAGCAGCTTGGTGGGGGGGGCAGTTGAAAAACTGTTTTTT. As protein: CASSLVGGAVEKLFF.

V and J are TRBV7-9 and TRBJ2-3, with 10 bases lining up with TRBD2. The CDR3 extends over 14 amino acids. Germline lookup yields CDR1 SEHNR and CDR2 FQNEAQ (reference sequence). V shed 3 bases, J shed 4 bases, and the junction held 1 base outside the gene matches. CDR3 amino acids: CASSLSGRADTQYF. CDR3 coding DNA: TGTGCCAGCAGCTTGAGCGGGAGGGCAGATACGCAGTATTTT.

This clone is medium-sized (0.01 to 0.1%) within its sample. V is TRBV7-9 and J is TRBJ1-4; D is possibly TRBD1 (5 bases). Germline V CDR1 and CDR2: SEHNR, FQNEAQ (reference sequence). This CDR3 has 16 amino acids. Trimming removed 4 bases from V and 8 bases from J, with 20 bases in between. The CDR3 sequence: CASSSTASRGWEKLFF. The CDR3 coding sequence is TGTGCCAGCAGCTCAACGGCCTCGAGGGGATGGGAAAAACTGTTTTTT.

This sequence joins TRBV5-4 and TRBJ2-5; tentative D call: TRBD2 (5 bases). The V gene's germline CDR1 is SGHNT and CDR2 YYREEE (reference sequence). The CDR3 spans 15 residues. The V end lost 5 bases, the J end lost 3 bases, and 17 bases lay between the germline ends. The CDR3, as DNA: TGTGCCAGCAGACAAGACCCGGGAACAGAAGAGACCCAGTACTTC. It specifies CASRQDPGTEETQYF.